This TCR beta chain stems from a study of T cell responses to AZD1222 COVID-19 vaccine. Study in general: Some second doses came at about 4 weeks and others at about 12 weeks; these were pooled.

About this clone itself: Its antigen is not identified.

Study-wide results and caveats: White British ancestry dominated among donors, who included more females, and clonal diversity was possibly underestimated.

Generated by immunoSEQ multiplex PCR, the TCRdb table keeps only in-frame clones and is missing some. The sample has some 150,000 clones; roughly nine tenths are singletons. The V end was cut by 0 bases, the J end by 7 bases, with 15 bases between. The CDR3 has 16 amino acids. The germline V gene encodes CDR1 MRHNA and CDR2 SNTAGT. This clonotype was obtained from an adult in good health. The sample here was peripheral blood, taken on day 0 of AZD1222 vaccination. The V call is TRBV6-4, the J call TRBJ2-2, with a tentative D call TRBD1 (7 bases). CDR3 sequence: CASSDSSGGGGGELFF. The CDR3, as DNA: TGTGCCAGCAGTGACTCATCTGGAGGGGGCGGCGGGGAGCTGTTTTTT.